These T cell receptor beta chains were read from a single sample in a study of regulatory T cells in long-lasting Graves disease. Each CDR3 protein gets one entry after TCRdb re-called the multiplex PCR reads with MiXCR. The table records 440,000 or so distinct CDR3 sequences, less than 20% of them present only once. The same data also went into a second study, on T cells in Graves' hyperthyroidism and ophthalmopathy.

The starting material was peripheral blood mononuclear cells (PBMCs), obtained at new diagnosis, from a patient treated with antithyroid drugs. The receptors were sampled from a woman in her 30s with Graves disease. CDR3s include the opening cysteine and the closing phenylalanine or tryptophan. D genes are given only for firm matches. The listing skips clone size in some rows; elsewhere it reads once, few, many or a size class.

CDR3 protein: CASSPTIANYEQYF; CDR3 DNA: TGTGCCAGCAGCCCAACGATAGCGAACTACGAGCAGTACTTC; V gene: TRBV3-1; D gene: .; J gene: TRBJ2-7; clone size: many
CDR3 protein: CASSLTVYLGSYEQYF; CDR3 DNA: TGTGCCAGCAGTTTGACAGTTTATCTGGGTTCCTACGAGCAGTACTTC; V gene: TRBV6-5; D gene: .; J gene: TRBJ2-7; clone size: once
CDR3 protein: CASSQEGVANQPQHF; CDR3 DNA: TGTGCCAGCAGCCAAGAAGGGGTGGCCAATCAGCCCCAGCATTTT; V gene: TRBV4-1; D gene: .; J gene: TRBJ1-5; clone size: many
CDR3 protein: CASSWGEGGAAYNEQFF; CDR3 DNA: TGTGCCAGCAGCTGGGGAGAGGGAGGGGCAGCTTACAATGAGCAGTTCTTC; V gene: TRBV11-2; D gene: TRBD2; J gene: TRBJ2-1; clone size: many
CDR3 protein: CAWSRGGIYRYTF; CDR3 DNA: TGTGCCTGGAGTCGCGGCGGTATCTATCGCTACACCTTC; V gene: TRBV30; D gene: .; J gene: TRBJ1-2; clone size: many
CDR3 protein: CASNSGRTPYEQYF; CDR3 DNA: TGTGCCAGCAATAGCGGGAGGACCCCCTACGAGCAGTACTTC; V gene: TRBV27; D gene: TRBD2; J gene: TRBJ2-7; clone size: .
CDR3 protein: CASKRASMETQYF; CDR3 DNA: TGTGCCAGTAAACGGGCCTCTATGGAGACCCAGTACTTC; V gene: TRBV19; D gene: .; J gene: TRBJ2-5; clone size: few
CDR3 protein: CATSREGTTYEQYF; CDR3 DNA: TGTGCCACCAGCAGAGAGGGAACAACCTACGAGCAGTACTTC; V gene: TRBV15; D gene: .; J gene: TRBJ2-7; clone size: .
CDR3 protein: CASSKGDRGRAWSDTQYF; CDR3 DNA: TGTGCCAGTAGTAAAGGGGACAGGGGCCGCGCGTGGTCAGATACGCAGTATTTT; V gene: TRBV19; D gene: TRBD1; J gene: TRBJ2-3; clone size: .
CDR3 protein: CASSNGPLRADTQYF; CDR3 DNA: TGTGCCAGCAGTAACGGACCCCTCCGGGCAGATACGCAGTATTTT; V gene: TRBV6-1; D gene: .; J gene: TRBJ2-3; clone size: many
CDR3 protein: CASSPRPRTYSNQPQHF; CDR3 DNA: TGTGCCAGCTCACCTCGTCCCCGTACTTATAGCAATCAGCCCCAGCATTTT; V gene: TRBV18; D gene: .; J gene: TRBJ1-5; clone size: many
CDR3 protein: CSARYGRGNTGELFF; CDR3 DNA: TGCAGTGCTAGATACGGCAGAGGGAACACCGGGGAGCTGTTTTTT; V gene: TRBV20-1; D gene: .; J gene: TRBJ2-2; clone size: many
CDR3 protein: CSARTSGSLETQYF; CDR3 DNA: TGCAGTGCTAGAACTAGCGGGAGCTTGGAGACCCAGTACTTC; V gene: TRBV20-1; D gene: TRBD2; J gene: TRBJ2-5; clone size: .
CDR3 protein: CASSYEWGQPQHF; CDR3 DNA: TGTGCCAGCAGTTATGAGTGGGGACAGCCCCAGCATTTT; V gene: TRBV6-5; D gene: .; J gene: TRBJ1-5; clone size: .
CDR3 protein: CSARGGLAGMNEQFF; CDR3 DNA: TGCAGTGCTAGAGGCGGACTAGCGGGTATGAATGAGCAGTTCTTC; V gene: TRBV20-1; D gene: TRBD2; J gene: TRBJ2-1; clone size: .
CDR3 protein: CASSMTGVNTEAFF; CDR3 DNA: TGTGCCAGCAGTATGACAGGGGTGAACACTGAAGCTTTCTTT; V gene: TRBV27; D gene: TRBD1; J gene: TRBJ1-1; clone size: many
CDR3 protein: CAGRQTNTGELFF; CDR3 DNA: TGTGCCGGAAGACAGACTAACACCGGGGAGCTGTTTTTT; V gene: TRBV6-2/TRBV6-3; D gene: .; J gene: TRBJ2-2; clone size: few
CDR3 protein: CAIEGAAKNIQYF; CDR3 DNA: TGTGCCATAGAGGGAGCGGCCAAAAACATTCAGTACTTC; V gene: TRBV7-6; D gene: .; J gene: TRBJ2-4; clone size: .
CDR3 protein: CASSEAGGGYTF; CDR3 DNA: TGTGCCAGCAGCGAGGCAGGTGGCGGCTACACCTTC; V gene: TRBV9; D gene: .; J gene: TRBJ1-2; clone size: .
CDR3 protein: CASSLVTGVQSLYEQYF; CDR3 DNA: TGTGCCAGCAGCTTAGTAACAGGGGTTCAAAGCTTGTACGAGCAGTACTTC; V gene: TRBV7-8; D gene: TRBD1; J gene: TRBJ2-7; clone size: many
CDR3 protein: CASSGAEGQRETQYF; CDR3 DNA: TGCGCCAGCAGCGGGGCGGAGGGCCAACGAGAGACCCAGTACTTC; V gene: TRBV5-1; D gene: .; J gene: TRBJ2-5; clone size: many
CDR3 protein: CASSLVKGGGTEAFF; CDR3 DNA: TGTGCCAGCAGCTTAGTGAAGGGGGGGGGCACTGAAGCTTTCTTT; V gene: TRBV7-2; D gene: .; J gene: TRBJ1-1; clone size: many
CDR3 protein: CATGVLDGYTF; CDR3 DNA: TGTGCCACCGGGGTTCTTGATGGCTACACCTTC; V gene: TRBV7-9; D gene: .; J gene: TRBJ1-2; clone size: .
CDR3 protein: CASRGGRVRDRRTGELFF; CDR3 DNA: TGTGCCAGCAGGGGGGGGCGCGTCCGGGACAGGCGCACCGGGGAGCTGTTTTTT; V gene: TRBV2; D gene: .; J gene: TRBJ2-2; clone size: .
CDR3 protein: CASSFRVGVNTEAFF; CDR3 DNA: TGCGCCAGCAGCTTTAGGGTAGGAGTGAACACTGAAGCTTTCTTT; V gene: TRBV5-1; D gene: .; J gene: TRBJ1-1; clone size: .
CDR3 protein: CSASGQGGNTEAFF; CDR3 DNA: TGCAGTGCTAGCGGACAGGGAGGGAACACTGAAGCTTTCTTT; V gene: TRBV20-1; D gene: TRBD1; J gene: TRBJ1-1; clone size: many
CDR3 protein: CASIPDRGRTEAFF; CDR3 DNA: TGTGCCAGCATCCCCGACAGGGGGCGTACTGAAGCTTTCTTT; V gene: TRBV2; D gene: TRBD1; J gene: TRBJ1-1; clone size: .
CDR3 protein: CASSQALGGSYEQYF; CDR3 DNA: TGTGCCAGCAGCCAAGCCCTTGGGGGCTCCTACGAGCAGTACTTC; V gene: TRBV14; D gene: .; J gene: TRBJ2-7; clone size: many
CDR3 protein: CASSLEGGFYEQYF; CDR3 DNA: TGCGCCAGCAGCTTGGAGGGGGGGTTCTACGAGCAGTACTTC; V gene: TRBV5-1; D gene: .; J gene: TRBJ2-7; clone size: many
CDR3 protein: CASSEGSAGGLGDEQFF; CDR3 DNA: TGTGCCAGCAGTGAAGGTAGTGCGGGAGGGCTCGGGGATGAGCAGTTCTTC; V gene: TRBV6-1; D gene: TRBD2; J gene: TRBJ2-1; clone size: many
CDR3 protein: CASSQDGGVQETQYF; CDR3 DNA: TGTGCCAGCAGCCAAGACGGTGGAGTTCAAGAGACCCAGTACTTC; V gene: TRBV3-1; D gene: .; J gene: TRBJ2-5; clone size: many
CDR3 protein: CASKLQTGGLSNTEAFF; CDR3 DNA: TGCGCCAGCAAACTTCAGACAGGGGGACTCTCGAACACTGAAGCTTTCTTT; V gene: TRBV5-1; D gene: TRBD1; J gene: TRBJ1-1; clone size: many
CDR3 protein: CASSLRDEVTDTQYF; CDR3 DNA: TGTGCCAGCAGCCTCCGGGACGAAGTGACAGATACGCAGTATTTT; V gene: TRBV4-2; D gene: .; J gene: TRBJ2-3; clone size: many
CDR3 protein: CSVGAGGTSGANTGELFF; CDR3 DNA: TGCAGCGTTGGGGCGGGCGGGACTAGCGGGGCAAACACCGGGGAGCTGTTTTTT; V gene: TRBV29-1; D gene: TRBD2; J gene: TRBJ2-2; clone size: few
CDR3 protein: CASSPDRGLSNQPQHF; CDR3 DNA: TGTGCCAGCAGTCCTGACAGGGGGCTTAGCAATCAGCCCCAGCATTTT; V gene: TRBV6-2/TRBV6-3; D gene: TRBD1; J gene: TRBJ1-5; clone size: .
CDR3 protein: CASSLAGGNGYTF; CDR3 DNA: TGTGCCAGCAGCTTAGCGGGGGGTAATGGCTACACCTTC; V gene: TRBV7-9; D gene: .; J gene: TRBJ1-2; clone size: .
CDR3 protein: CASGVPGGYGYTF; CDR3 DNA: TGTGCCAGCGGAGTTCCGGGAGGCTATGGCTACACCTTC; V gene: TRBV28; D gene: .; J gene: TRBJ1-2; clone size: many
CDR3 protein: CSARYGTGSHEQYF; CDR3 DNA: TGCAGTGCTAGGTATGGGACAGGGTCCCACGAGCAGTACTTC; V gene: TRBV20-1; D gene: TRBD1; J gene: TRBJ2-7; clone size: many
CDR3 protein: CATSRVGLSSYNEQFF; CDR3 DNA: TGTGCCACCAGCAGAGTAGGCTTGAGCTCCTACAATGAGCAGTTCTTC; V gene: TRBV15; D gene: .; J gene: TRBJ2-1; clone size: many
CDR3 protein: CASSRWTSGSVADTQYF; CDR3 DNA: TGTGCCAGCAGCCGATGGACTAGCGGGAGTGTCGCAGATACGCAGTATTTT; V gene: TRBV27; D gene: TRBD2; J gene: TRBJ2-3; clone size: .
CDR3 protein: CASSWGANSNQPQHF; CDR3 DNA: TGTGCCAGCAGCTGGGGGGCAAATAGCAATCAGCCCCAGCATTTT; V gene: TRBV7-8; D gene: .; J gene: TRBJ1-5; clone size: many
CDR3 protein: CASSLGTAADTQYF; CDR3 DNA: TGTGCCAGCAGCTTAGGCACGGCCGCAGATACGCAGTATTTT; V gene: TRBV7-9; D gene: .; J gene: TRBJ2-3; clone size: .
CDR3 protein: CATTSRGYQETQYF; CDR3 DNA: TGTGCCACAACCTCCAGGGGGTACCAAGAGACCCAGTACTTC; V gene: TRBV28; D gene: TRBD1; J gene: TRBJ2-5; clone size: few
CDR3 protein: CSAPRGGTYEQYF; CDR3 DNA: TGCAGTGCCCCCAGGGGGGGGACCTACGAGCAGTACTTC; V gene: TRBV20-1; D gene: .; J gene: TRBJ2-7; clone size: many
CDR3 protein: CASSLSSGAYQETQYF; CDR3 DNA: TGTGCCAGCAGCCTAAGTAGCGGAGCGTACCAAGAGACCCAGTACTTC; V gene: TRBV11-3; D gene: .; J gene: TRBJ2-5; clone size: many
CDR3 protein: CASSPGTSGSLVEQYF; CDR3 DNA: TGTGCCAGCAGTCCCGGGACTAGCGGGAGTCTGGTCGAGCAGTACTTC; V gene: TRBV27; D gene: TRBD2; J gene: TRBJ2-7; clone size: many